A selection of T cell receptor beta chains follows, all from one sample in a study of PD-1 blockade in classical Hodgkin lymphoma. Sequencing used immunoSEQ multiplex PCR; TCRdb keeps in-frame clones, though not all of them. The repertoire holds 31,000 or so clones, with 72% as singletons. The sample here was peripheral blood mononuclear cells (PBMCs), taken before the fourth cycle of nivolumab. Receptor source: a human donor with classical Hodgkin lymphoma. CDR3s include the opening cysteine and the closing phenylalanine or tryptophan. A D gene is named only where the DNA matches it firmly. Expanded clones get a size class; other rows say once, few or many, or leave the size out.

-	TRBJ2-7	-	TRBV20-1	CSATLGYEQYF	TGCAGTGCCACCTTGGGGTACGAGCAGTACTTC
TRBD1	TRBJ2-1	-	TRBV29-1	CSVEQTGDPLYNEQFF	TGCAGCGTTGAACAGACAGGGGACCCTCTTTACAATGAGCAGTTCTTC
-	TRBJ1-1	-	TRBV7-9	CASTLGPQRTNTEAFF	TGTGCCAGCACCCTGGGCCCCCAGAGGACGAACACTGAAGCTTTCTTT
-	TRBJ2-5	-	TRBV6-1	CASSEIRSPRETQYF	TGTGCCAGCAGTGAAATCCGCAGTCCAAGGGAGACCCAGTACTTC
TRBD1	TRBJ1-1	-	TRBV2	CASSGTRGTGARNTEAFF	TGTGCCAGCAGTGGGACTCGCGGGACAGGGGCCAGGAACACTGAAGCTTTCTTT
TRBD1	TRBJ1-5	-	TRBV5-1	CASSLNGQVGQPQHF	TGCGCCAGCAGCTTAAACGGACAGGTCGGGCAGCCCCAGCATTTT
-	TRBJ1-1	once	TRBV27	CASSSGGFMNTEAFF	TGTGCCAGCAGTTCAGGTGGATTTATGAACACTGAAGCTTTCTTT
-	TRBJ2-1	-	TRBV9	CASSVVGGGAASYEQFF	TGTGCCAGCAGCGTAGTTGGTGGGGGGGCCGCGAGCTATGAGCAGTTCTTC
TRBD1	TRBJ1-2	-	TRBV30	CAWAPGTGDGYTF	TGTGCCTGGGCACCCGGGACAGGGGATGGCTACACCTTC
TRBD1	TRBJ2-7	-	TRBV10-3	CAIGGSTGSPYEQYF	TGTGCCATCGGGGGCTCGACAGGGTCCCCCTACGAGCAGTACTTC
TRBD1	TRBJ2-7	few	TRBV27	CASSRASGQLYEQYF	TGTGCCAGCAGTAGAGCCTCGGGACAGTTATACGAGCAGTACTTC
-	TRBJ2-7	few	TRBV5-4	CASSLTPGEQYF	TGTGCCAGCAGCTTGACTCCCGGCGAGCAGTACTTC
-	TRBJ1-1	few	TRBV6-1	CATEVGWGNTEAFF	TGTGCCACAGAGGTCGGGTGGGGGAACACTGAAGCTTTCTTT
-	TRBJ2-7	-	TRBV4-1	CASSQDLRYEQYF	TGCGCCAGCAGCCAAGATCTGAGATACGAGCAGTACTTC
-	TRBJ2-7	-	TRBV6-6	CASRGTYPPYEQYF	TGTGCCAGCAGGGGGACTTATCCCCCCTACGAGCAGTACTTC
TRBD1	TRBJ1-6	-	TRBV4-3	CASSQDLQGVNNSPLHF	TGCGCCAGCAGCCAGGACCTTCAGGGGGTCAATAATTCACCCCTCCACTTT
TRBD2	TRBJ2-3	-	TRBV5-6	CASSPTSGSETDTQYF	TGTGCCAGCAGCCCTACTAGCGGGAGTGAGACAGATACGCAGTATTTT
-	TRBJ2-7	-	TRBV28	CASRREESSYEQYF	TGTGCCAGCAGGCGGGAAGAAAGCTCCTACGAGCAGTACTTC
-	TRBJ2-1	-	TRBV7-6	CASSPGDEQFF	TGTGCCAGCAGCCCAGGCGATGAGCAGTTCTTC
-	TRBJ2-3	few	TRBV4-3	CASSQELDTDTQYF	TGCGCCAGCAGCCAAGAACTCGACACAGATACGCAGTATTTT
-	TRBJ1-1	few	TRBV30	CAWSRTPGAEAFF	TGTGCCTGGAGTAGGACTCCTGGCGCTGAAGCTTTCTTT
TRBD2	TRBJ2-7	-	TRBV11-2	CASSPLSGRAWYEQYF	TGTGCCAGCAGCCCCCTTAGCGGGAGGGCCTGGTACGAGCAGTACTTC
TRBD2	TRBJ2-3	-	TRBV7-3	CASSSPSSGRFADTQYF	TGTGCCAGCAGCTCCCCTTCTAGCGGGAGGTTTGCAGATACGCAGTATTTT
-	TRBJ1-2	few	TRBV6-6	CASSYSSGQVYGYTF	TGTGCCAGCAGTTACTCCAGTGGGCAGGTCTATGGCTACACCTTC
-	TRBJ1-1	-	TRBV7-6	CASSLARIREQMNTEAFF	TGTGCCAGCAGCTTAGCGCGGATTAGGGAACAGATGAACACTGAAGCTTTCTTT
-	TRBJ1-1	once	TRBV28	CASSFGAMNTEAFF	TGTGCCAGCAGTTTCGGGGCTATGAACACTGAAGCTTTCTTT
TRBD1	TRBJ2-7	-	TRBV6-5	CASSYSSGGYEQYF	TGTGCCAGCAGTTACTCGTCAGGGGGCTACGAGCAGTACTTC
TRBD1	TRBJ1-2	-	TRBV6-5	CASRQGSGYTF	TGTGCCAGCAGACAGGGGTCTGGCTACACCTTC
-	TRBJ1-6	-	TRBV13	CASSPGTPAPLSPLHF	TGTGCCAGCAGCCCCGGGACCCCTGCGCCTCTTTCACCCCTCCACTTT